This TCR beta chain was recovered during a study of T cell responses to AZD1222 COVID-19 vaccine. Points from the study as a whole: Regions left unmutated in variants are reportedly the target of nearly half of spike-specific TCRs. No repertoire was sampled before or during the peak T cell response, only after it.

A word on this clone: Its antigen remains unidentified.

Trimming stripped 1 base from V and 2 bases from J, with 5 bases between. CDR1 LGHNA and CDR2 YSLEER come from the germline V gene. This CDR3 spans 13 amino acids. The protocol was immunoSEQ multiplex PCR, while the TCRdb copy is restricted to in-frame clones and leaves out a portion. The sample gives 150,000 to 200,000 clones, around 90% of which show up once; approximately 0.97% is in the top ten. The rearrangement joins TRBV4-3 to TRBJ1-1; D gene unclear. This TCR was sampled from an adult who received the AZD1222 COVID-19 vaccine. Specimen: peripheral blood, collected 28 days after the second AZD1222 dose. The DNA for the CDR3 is TGCGCCAGCAGCCAAGGTTCCAACACTGAAGCTTTCTTT. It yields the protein CASSQGSNTEAFF.